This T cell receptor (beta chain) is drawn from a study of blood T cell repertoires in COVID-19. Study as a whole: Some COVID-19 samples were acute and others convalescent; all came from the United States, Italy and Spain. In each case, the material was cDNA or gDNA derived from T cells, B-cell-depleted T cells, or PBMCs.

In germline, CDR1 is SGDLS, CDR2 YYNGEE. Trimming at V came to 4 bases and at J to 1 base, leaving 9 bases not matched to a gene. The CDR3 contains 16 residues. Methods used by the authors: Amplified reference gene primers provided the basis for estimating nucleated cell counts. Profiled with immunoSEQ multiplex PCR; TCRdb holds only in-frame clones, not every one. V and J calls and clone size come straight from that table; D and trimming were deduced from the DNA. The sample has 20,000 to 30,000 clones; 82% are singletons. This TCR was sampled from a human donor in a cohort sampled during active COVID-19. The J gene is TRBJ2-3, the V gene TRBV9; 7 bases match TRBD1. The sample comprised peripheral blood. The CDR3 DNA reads TGTGCCAGCAGCCACCACAGGGGATCGGGCACAGATACGCAGTATTTT. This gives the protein CASSHHRGSGTDTQYF.